Shown below are 29 T cell receptor beta chains from a single sample sequenced in a study of OX40 agonist ivuxolimab in advanced cancers. Clones were read by immunoSEQ multiplex PCR, and TCRdb kept only the in-frame ones, dropping some. This sample has 80,000 to 90,000 clones, with around 84% found just once. The source material was CD4+ or CD8+ T cells sorted from blood, sampled in a trial of the OX40 agonist ivuxolimab. These receptors came from an adult with an advanced solid tumor such as melanoma, head and neck, liver or kidney cancer.

A few counts support this clone. This chain uses TRBV9 with TRBJ1-1; unclear D gene. V was clipped by 4 bases and J by 1 base, with 8 bases between them. Germline values: CDR1 SGDLS, CDR2 YYNGEE. The CDR3 is 13 residues long. The DNA of the CDR3 is TGTGCCAGCAGCTTTCACACGAACACTGAAGCTTTCTTT. This sequence encodes CASSFHTNTEAFF.

The sample holds a few counts of this clone. The rearrangement links TRBV19 to TRBJ1-1; D may be TRBD1 (5 bases). Trimming took 3 bases from V and 5 from J, leaving 10 bases between them. Germline loops: CDR1 LNHDA, CDR2 SQIVND (reference sequence). The CDR3 totals 13 residues. This chain's CDR3 is CASSMPGRTEAFF. The CDR3 coding sequence is TGTGCCAGTAGTATGCCGGGACGGACTGAAGCTTTCTTT. Full variable domain (outside the CDR3, taken from reference TRBV19 and TRBJ1-1): DGGITQSPKYLFRKEGQNVTLSCEQNLNHDAMYWYRQDPGQGLRLIYYSQIVNDFQKGDIAEGYSVSREKKESFPLTVTSAQKNPTAFYLCASSMPGRTEAFFGQGTRLTVV.

This chain connects TRBV19 to TRBJ1-4; D is unresolved. The CDR3 is 16 amino acids. Per germline, CDR1 LNHDA and CDR2 SQIVND (reference sequence). V shed 4 bases and J shed 0 bases, with 12 bases lying between them. The CDR3 loop is CASSTYQAATNEKLFF. The CDR3 DNA is TGTGCCAGTAGTACATACCAGGCTGCAACTAATGAAAAACTGTTTTTT.

The chain employs TRBV30 and TRBJ2-7; 9 nucleotides align to TRBD2. This CDR3 contains 14 residues. J lost 2 bases, V lost 5 bases, and 7 bases had no gene match. Per germline, CDR1 GTSNPN and CDR2 SVGIG (reference sequence). The CDR3 loop reads CAWAPAGGTYEQYF. For the CDR3, the DNA is TGTGCCTGGGCCCCAGCGGGGGGAACCTACGAGCAGTACTTC.

This clone appeared a single time. The chain uses TRBV5-4 and TRBJ2-7, with D hard to call. This CDR3 is 14 amino acids long. Trimming took off 3 bases at V and 2 bases at J, with 12 bases between the two ends. Germline assignment: CDR1 SGHNT and CDR2 YYREEE (reference sequence). CDR3 coding DNA: TGTGCCAGCAGCTCAAGGACGGTGCCCTACGAGCAGTACTTC. It is translated as CASSSRTVPYEQYF.

This clone turned up a few times. This chain uses TRBV29-1 with TRBJ2-5; D may be TRBD1 or TRBD2 (5 bases each). The CDR3 spans 12 residues. The ends were cut back, 3 bases at V and 5 bases at J, with 10 bases in the middle. Germline V gene data show CDR1 as SQVTM and CDR2 as ANQGSEA. The CDR3 reads CSVDLGEETQYF. The DNA for the CDR3 is TGCAGCGTTGATTTAGGGGAGGAGACCCAGTACTTC.

V is TRBV7-2 and J is TRBJ2-5; 10 bases agree with TRBD1. J was trimmed by 4 bases and V by 4 bases; bases with no gene match: 3. The germline V gene has CDR1 SGHTA and CDR2 FQGNSA. The CDR3 is 14 residues long. CDR3 bases: TGTGCCAGCAGCTCGGGACAGGGGTTAGAGACCCAGTACTTC. It specifies CASSSGQGLETQYF.

The chain combines TRBV4-2 with TRBJ1-6, with D possibly being TRBD1 (6 bases). Trimming removed 0 bases at V and 14 bases at J, with 17 bases between. Germline assignment: CDR1 LGHNA and CDR2 YNFKEQ. This CDR3 region has 15 residues. The CDR3 loop is CASSQEGAKIGALHF. DNA for the CDR3: TGTGCCAGCAGCCAAGAGGGGGCCAAAATTGGGGCCCTCCACTTT.

The rearrangement uses TRBV7-6 and TRBJ2-2, with D perhaps given as TRBD1 or TRBD2 (6 bases each). Germline CDR1 is SGHVS and CDR2 is FNYEAQ. The CDR3 sequence is 17 residues long. The V end lost 1 base, the J end lost 2 bases, and 14 bases lay between the germline ends. The CDR3: CASSLVGRGLNTGELFF. The CDR3 DNA reads as TGTGCCAGCAGCTTAGTCGGTCGGGGGCTCAACACCGGGGAGCTGTTTTTT. Filled out from reference TRBV7-6 and TRBJ2-2, the complete variable domain reads GAGVSQSPRYKVTKRGQDVALRCDPISGHVSLYWYRQALGQGPEFLTYFNYEAQQDKSGLPNDRFSAERPEGSISTLTIQRTEQRDSAMYRCASSLVGRGLNTGELFFGEGSRLTVL.

This clone occurred a few times. The chain employs TRBV28 and TRBJ2-4; 7 bases fit TRBD2. Per germline, CDR1 MDHEN and CDR2 SYDVKM. The CDR3 loop spans 15 amino acids. V was clipped by 6 bases and J by 7 bases; unmatched bases: 12. The CDR3 reads CASSLEGIGGNIQYF. The CDR3 DNA reads as TGTGCCAGCAGCCTGGAGGGGATCGGGGGGAACATTCAGTACTTC.

This chain uses TRBV19 with TRBJ2-3; TRBD1 agrees at 8 bases. The CDR3 spans 13 residues. Germline loops: CDR1 LNHDA, CDR2 SQIVND (reference sequence). With V trimmed by 4 bases and J by 4 bases, 1 base remained unmatched. The chain's CDR3 is CASSTDRADTQYF. The CDR3 DNA follows: TGTGCCAGTAGTACGGACAGGGCAGATACGCAGTATTTT. Drawing the rest from reference TRBV19 and TRBJ2-3, the complete variable domain is DGGITQSPKYLFRKEGQNVTLSCEQNLNHDAMYWYRQDPGQGLRLIYYSQIVNDFQKGDIAEGYSVSREKKESFPLTVTSAQKNPTAFYLCASSTDRADTQYFGPGTRLTVL.

CDR3 nucleotide sequence: TGCAGCGTTGACCCCAGGACAGGGCAGGTGGGAGCTTTCTTT. It yields the protein CSVDPRTGQVGAFF. V gene TRBV29-1 combines with J gene TRBJ1-1; 8 positions agree with TRBD1. This CDR3 has 14 residues. Germline CDR1 reads SQVTM; CDR2 reads ANQGSEA. J lost 10 bases, V lost 3 bases, and 13 bases had no gene match.

This clone was seen just once. The junction differs from germline at one of its ends, possibly a read error. The chain recombines TRBV6-5 with TRBJ2-7; D is unresolved. Germline V lookup: CDR1 MNHEY, CDR2 SVGAGI. The CDR3 runs 11 residues. The CDR3 reads CASSEPSSPYF. In nucleotides, the CDR3 is TGCGCCAGCAGTGAACCGAGCAGCCCGTACTTC.

The rearrangement uses TRBV7-8 and TRBJ2-7; D is perhaps TRBD2 (5 bases). Germline-derived CDR1 and CDR2 are SGHVS and FQNEAQ. Trimming pared 2 bases from V and 0 bases from J, leaving 11 bases between. The CDR3 sequence is 15 residues long. The CDR3 spells CASSLSRGFSYEQYF. CDR3 DNA: TGTGCCAGCAGCTTATCGCGCGGGTTCTCCTACGAGCAGTACTTC.

Notes on this clone: Additional DNA sequences in this sample encode the identical CDR3. V is TRBV5-4 and J is TRBJ2-5; D might be TRBD1 (5 bases). The CDR3 extends over 15 amino acids. CDR1 is SGHNT and CDR2 is YYREEE in the germline V gene (reference sequence). Trimming took off 0 bases at V and 2 bases at J, with 11 bases between the two ends. The CDR3 is CASSLGGGGQETQYF. CDR3 DNA: TGTGCCAGCAGCTTGGGGGGCGGTGGGCAAGAGACCCAGTACTTC.

This chain uses TRBV19 with TRBJ1-2; possibly TRBD1 for D (5 bases). CDR1 and CDR2 from the germline V gene are LNHDA and SQIVND (reference sequence). The CDR3 runs 15 residues. Deletions cut 7 bases from V and 4 bases from J, with 19 bases between. The CDR3 DNA sequence: TGTGCCAGTATAATGGGGCAGGGCCGGGGCTATGGCTACACCTTC. It encodes CASIMGQGRGYGYTF.

The rearrangement uses TRBV11-3 and TRBJ2-3; TRBD1 matches at 8 bases. The CDR3 length is 14 residues. CDR1 is SGHNT and CDR2 is YENEEA in the germline V gene. The ends lost 4 bases at V and 1 base at J; junction bases unmatched: 1. CDR3 region: CASSWGQGTDTQYF. CDR3 DNA sequence: TGTGCCAGCAGCTGGGGACAGGGCACAGATACGCAGTATTTT.

This clone was seen more than once but under ten times. The rearrangement joins TRBV11-2 to TRBJ1-4, with no clear D. Germline lookup yields CDR1 SGHAT and CDR2 FQNNGV. The CDR3 runs 15 residues. Trimming pared 1 base from V and 5 bases from J, leaving 11 bases between. The CDR3 here is CASSLGGRANEKLFF. As DNA, the CDR3 is TGTGCCAGCAGCTTAGGTGGCAGAGCGAATGAAAAACTGTTTTTT.

This clone was seen a single time. The CDR3, as DNA: TGCGCCAGCAGTACAGGGGTCAATGAGCAGTTCTTC. It codes for CASSTGVNEQFF. The rearrangement links TRBV10-1 to TRBJ2-1, with 7 bases lining up with TRBD1. V shed 5 bases, J shed 6 bases, and the junction held 1 base outside the gene matches. This CDR3 spans 12 amino acids. Germline CDR1 reads WNHNN; CDR2 reads SYGVQD (reference sequence).

The gene calls are TRBV6-5 and TRBJ2-5, with TRBD1 identical over 8 bases. Germline-derived CDR1 and CDR2 are MNHEY and SVGAGI. This CDR3 is 13 amino acids long. Germline trimming cut 5 bases from V and 13 bases from J; bases unmatched to any gene: 12. The CDR3 sequence is CASSLGPRDRRYF. CDR3 coding DNA: TGTGCCAGCAGTCTCGGGCCACGGGACAGGCGGTACTTC.

The rearrangement links TRBV5-4 to TRBJ2-7, with D perhaps matching TRBD2 (5 bases). The germline gives CDR1 SGHNT, CDR2 YYREEE (reference sequence). V dropped 1 base and J dropped 5 bases, with 16 bases sitting between them. The CDR3 has 15 residues. The DNA of the CDR3 is TGTGCCAGCAGCTTGCCGGGGTTGAGCGCGGACGAGCAGTACTTC. This codes for CASSLPGLSADEQYF.

The chain uses TRBV4-1 and TRBJ2-5; D is uncertain. Per germline, CDR1 MGHRA and CDR2 YSYEKL. CDR3 length: 15 amino acids. Deletions cut 0 bases from V and 5 bases from J, with 13 bases between. CDR3 protein: CASSQDPGFGETQYF. CDR3 sequence (DNA): TGCGCCAGCAGCCAAGATCCTGGGTTTGGCGAGACCCAGTACTTC.

This chain uses TRBV7-3 with TRBJ1-5; D is uncertain. Germline V lookup: CDR1 SGHTA, CDR2 FQGTGA. Trimming pared 0 bases from V and 5 bases from J, leaving 5 bases between. The CDR3 totals 13 residues. The CDR3: CASSLTEDQPQHF. CDR3 DNA: TGTGCCAGCAGCTTAACGGAGGATCAGCCCCAGCATTTT.

This rearrangement joins TRBV9 to TRBJ2-7, with TRBD1 identical over 9 bases. The CDR3 is 15 residues long. V gave up 0 bases and J gave up 4 bases; unmatched junction bases: 5. Germline assignment: CDR1 SGDLS and CDR2 YYNGEE. CDR3 sequence: CASSVGDREFYEQYF. CDR3 sequence (DNA): TGTGCCAGCAGCGTAGGGGACAGGGAATTTTACGAGCAGTACTTC. Looking up the rest from reference TRBV9 and TRBJ2-7 gives the full variable domain: DSGVTQTPKHLITATGQRVTLRCSPRSGDLSVYWYQQSLDQGLQFLIQYYNGEERAKGNILERFSAQQFPDLHSELNLSSLELGDSALYFCASSVGDREFYEQYFGPGTRLTVT.

V gene TRBV5-4 combines with J gene TRBJ1-3, with 9 bases that match TRBD1. The J segment lost 2 bases and the V segment lost 4 bases, leaving 10 bases of the junction unmatched. The germline V gene has CDR1 SGHNT and CDR2 YYREEE (reference sequence). CDR3 length: 17 amino acids. CDR3 in amino acids: CASSPSLDRGAGNTIYF. The CDR3 bases are TGTGCCAGCAGCCCCTCCCTGGACAGGGGCGCTGGAAACACCATATATTTT.

This rearrangement joins TRBV5-1 to TRBJ2-6; TRBD1 matches at 8 bases. Germline-derived CDR1 and CDR2 are SGHRS and YFSETQ. The CDR3 has 18 amino acids. The V gene end was trimmed by 0 bases and the J gene end by 0 bases; junction bases not matched to a gene: 5. This chain's CDR3 is CASSLGWDRSSGANVLTF. In DNA, the CDR3 is TGCGCCAGCAGCTTGGGATGGGACAGGTCCTCTGGGGCCAACGTCCTGACTTTC.

The chain carries TRBV7-2 and TRBJ1-2; the D is unclear. Germline assignment: CDR1 SGHTA and CDR2 FQGNSA. The ends were cut back, 1 base at V and 7 bases at J, with 10 bases in the middle. The CDR3 is made up of 13 amino acids. CDR3 in amino acids: CASSLGWEAGYTF. The CDR3, as DNA: TGTGCCAGCAGCTTAGGATGGGAAGCTGGCTACACCTTC.

This clone was seen just once. Other DNA variants within this sample encode the same CDR3. Here the CDR3 DNA reads TGTGCCAGCAGCCTTAGGGGGAACACTGAAGCTTTCTTT. It yields the protein CASSLRGNTEAFF. The chain couples TRBV7-2 to TRBJ1-1; tentative D call: TRBD1 (5 bases). There are 13 residues in the CDR3. V lost 5 bases, J lost 1 base, and 8 bases lay in between. Germline V gene data show CDR1 as SGHTA and CDR2 as FQGNSA.

This clone has a handful of counts. The rearrangement uses TRBV28 and TRBJ1-6; TRBD1 agrees at 10 bases. The V gene's germline CDR1 is MDHEN and CDR2 SYDVKM. This CDR3 is 15 amino acids long. With V trimmed by 5 bases and J by 11 bases, 9 bases remained unmatched. For the CDR3, the DNA is TGTGCCAGCAGTGGACCGGGACAGGGGACGACACCCCTCCACTTT. Its translation: CASSGPGQGTTPLHF.